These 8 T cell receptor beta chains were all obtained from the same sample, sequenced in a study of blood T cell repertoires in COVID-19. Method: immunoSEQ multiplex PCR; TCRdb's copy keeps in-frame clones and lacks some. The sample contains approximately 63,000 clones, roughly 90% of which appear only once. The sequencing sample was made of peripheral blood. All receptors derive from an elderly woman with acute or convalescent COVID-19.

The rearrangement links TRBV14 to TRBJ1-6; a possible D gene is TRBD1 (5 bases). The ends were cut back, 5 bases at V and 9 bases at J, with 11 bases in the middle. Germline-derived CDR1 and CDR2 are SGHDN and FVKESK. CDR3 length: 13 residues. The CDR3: CASSAGTPSPLHF. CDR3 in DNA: TGTGCCAGCAGCGCCGGGACTCCTTCACCCCTCCACTTT.

The CDR3 DNA sequence: TGTGCCAGCAGTGAAGGTGAGGGCGGCTATGGCTACACCTTC. Its protein product is CASSEGEGGYGYTF. The chain carries TRBV6-1 and TRBJ1-2; D remains ambiguous. The CDR3 is made up of 14 amino acids. In germline, CDR1 is MNHNS, CDR2 SASEGT. Between the trimmed V and J ends, which lost 1 base and 4 bases, there was a span of 10 bases.

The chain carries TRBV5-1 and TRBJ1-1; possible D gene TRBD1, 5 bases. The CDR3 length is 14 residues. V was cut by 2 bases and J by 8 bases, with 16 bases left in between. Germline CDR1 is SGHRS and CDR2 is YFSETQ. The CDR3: CASSFGGVEREAFF. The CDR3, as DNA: TGCGCCAGCAGCTTTGGGGGGGTCGAGAGAGAAGCTTTCTTT.

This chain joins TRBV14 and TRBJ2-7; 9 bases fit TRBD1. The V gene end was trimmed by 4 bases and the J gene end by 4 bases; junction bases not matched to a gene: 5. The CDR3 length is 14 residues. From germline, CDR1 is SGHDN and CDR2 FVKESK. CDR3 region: CASSPDRGGYEQYF. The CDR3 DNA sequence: TGTGCCAGCAGCCCGGACAGGGGCGGGTACGAGCAGTACTTC.

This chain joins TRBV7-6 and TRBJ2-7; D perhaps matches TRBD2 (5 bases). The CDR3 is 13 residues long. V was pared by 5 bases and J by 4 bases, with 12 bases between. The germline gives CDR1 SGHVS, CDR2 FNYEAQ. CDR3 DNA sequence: TGTGCCAGCAGCCCCGCGACGGGGTACGAGCAGTACTTC. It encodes CASSPATGYEQYF.

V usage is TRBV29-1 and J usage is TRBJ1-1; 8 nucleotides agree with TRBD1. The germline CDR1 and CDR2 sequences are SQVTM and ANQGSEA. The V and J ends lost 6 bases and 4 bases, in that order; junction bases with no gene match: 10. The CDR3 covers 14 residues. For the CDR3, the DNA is TGCAGCGTCGGCAACGACAGGGGAGGCACTGAAGCTTTCTTT. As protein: CSVGNDRGGTEAFF.

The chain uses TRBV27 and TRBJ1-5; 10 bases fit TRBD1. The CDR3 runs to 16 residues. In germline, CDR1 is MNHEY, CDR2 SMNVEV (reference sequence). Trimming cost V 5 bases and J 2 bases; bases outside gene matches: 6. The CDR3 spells CASSAFGTGGNQPQHF. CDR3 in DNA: TGTGCCAGCAGTGCCTTTGGGACAGGGGGCAATCAGCCCCAGCATTTT.

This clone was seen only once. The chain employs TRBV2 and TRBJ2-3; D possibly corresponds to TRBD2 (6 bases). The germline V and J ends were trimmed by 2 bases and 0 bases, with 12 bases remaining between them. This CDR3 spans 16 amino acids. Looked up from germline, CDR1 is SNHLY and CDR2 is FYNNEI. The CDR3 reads CASSELLGLSTDTQYF. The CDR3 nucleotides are TGTGCCAGCAGTGAACTTCTGGGACTTAGCACAGATACGCAGTATTTT.